What follows are 17 T cell receptor beta chains derived from one specimen sequenced in a study of T cell responses to AZD1222 COVID-19 vaccine. This table comes from immunoSEQ multiplex PCR, and its TCRdb copy is limited to in-frame clones, with some not included. The sample contains under 170,000 clones, about 93% of which appear only once. The material was peripheral blood, obtained on day 0 of AZD1222 vaccination. These receptor sequences come from an adult in good health.

This sequence joins TRBV3-1 (or the pseudogene TRBV3-2) and TRBJ1-4; D may be TRBD1 (5 bases). Trimming removed 4 bases from V and 3 bases from J, with 6 bases in between. Germline V CDR1 and CDR2: LGHDT, YNNKEL (reference sequence). The length of the CDR3 is 13 residues. This CDR3 is CASSRQSNEKLFF. The DNA for the CDR3 is TGTGCCAGCAGCCGACAGTCTAATGAAAAACTGTTTTTT.

This clone showed up just a few times. V and J are TRBV6-1 and TRBJ1-4; D ambiguous. From germline, CDR1 is MNHNS and CDR2 SASEGT. Trimming removed 1 base at V and 5 bases at J, with 8 bases between. This CDR3 has 14 residues. The CDR3 DNA reads as TGTGCCAGCAGTGAAGTCTTCGAAAATGAAAAACTGTTTTTT. Translating it yields CASSEVFENEKLFF.

The V and J genes are TRBV6-4 and TRBJ2-3; tentatively, D is TRBD1 or TRBD2 (6 bases each). Germline V gene sequence: CDR1 MRHNA, CDR2 SNTAGT. This CDR3 spans 13 amino acids. The V and J ends lost 6 bases and 8 bases respectively, with 15 bases between them. Here the CDR3 DNA reads TGTGCCAGCAGACCGTCGGGGGCCGTTACGCAGTATTTT. It translates to CASRPSGAVTQYF.

This clone was counted a single time. The chain is built from TRBV28 and TRBJ1-1; no clear D gene. Germline V gives CDR1 MDHEN, CDR2 SYDVKM. The CDR3 is 14 amino acids. V lost 6 bases and J 0 bases, leaving 11 bases between the germline ends. CDR3 amino acids: CASSRVALNTEAFF. As DNA, the CDR3 is TGTGCCAGCAGCCGCGTAGCCCTGAACACTGAAGCTTTCTTT.

V is TRBV11-2 and J is TRBJ1-1; D call uncertain. The CDR3 spans 15 residues. Trimming pared 1 base from V and 0 bases from J, leaving 9 bases between. The germline V gene encodes CDR1 SGHAT and CDR2 FQNNGV. The DNA for the CDR3 is TGTGCCAGCAGCTTAGGGGCTTTCATGAACACTGAAGCTTTCTTT. Translating gives CASSLGAFMNTEAFF.

The rearrangement joins TRBV12-3 or TRBV12-4 to TRBJ1-1; D not resolved. Trimming shortened V by 5 bases and J by 8 bases, and 9 bases separated the two germline ends. There are 11 residues in the CDR3. The CDR3 loop is CASSTEGEAFF. Here the CDR3 DNA reads TGTGCCAGCAGTACAGAAGGGGAAGCTTTCTTT.

The genes are TRBV28 and TRBJ2-2; no reliable D call. The CDR3 runs to 13 residues. Germline V CDR1 and CDR2: MDHEN, SYDVKM. V was cut by 4 bases and J by 7 bases, with 10 bases left in between. The CDR3: CASSSPHSGELFF. CDR3 nucleotide sequence: TGTGCCAGCAGTTCCCCCCACAGCGGGGAGCTGTTTTTT.

The chain recombines TRBV4-1 with TRBJ2-1; no clear D gene. The germline CDR1 and CDR2 sequences are MGHRA and YSYEKL. Trimming cost V 3 bases and J 8 bases, with 8 bases left between them. CDR3 length: 12 residues. The CDR3 DNA follows: TGCGCCAGCAGCCATCAAAGAGATGAGCAGTTCTTC. Protein sequence: CASSHQRDEQFF.

This clone was detected only once. The V gene is TRBV2, the J gene TRBJ1-6, with 7 bases aligning to TRBD1. V lost 6 bases to trimming and J lost 9 bases; unmatched junction nucleotides: 8. The V gene's germline CDR1 is SNHLY and CDR2 FYNNEI. The CDR3 runs to 14 residues. This CDR3 reads CASRGDSRGSPLHF. As DNA, the CDR3 is TGTGCCAGCAGGGGGGACAGTCGGGGTTCACCCCTCCACTTT.

The chain's CDR3 is CAISEKLAGEPTRSYNEQFF. The CDR3 nucleotides are TGTGCCATCAGTGAAAAACTAGCGGGGGAGCCCACTAGGTCCTACAATGAGCAGTTCTTC. V is TRBV10-3 and J is TRBJ2-1, with 11 bases matching TRBD2. V was clipped by 3 bases and J by 1 base; unmatched bases: 14. The CDR3 sequence is 20 residues long. The germline CDR1 and CDR2 sequences are ENHRY and SYGVKD.

V is TRBV5-8 and J is TRBJ2-5; 7 bases match TRBD1. The CDR3 has 16 residues. Germline V gene data show CDR1 as SGHTS and CDR2 as YDEGEE. With 1 base clipped from V and 5 bases from J, the junction kept 11 bases outside the gene matches. The CDR3 sequence is CASSLYRGWVGETQYF. Written as DNA, the CDR3 is TGTGCCAGCAGCTTGTACAGGGGTTGGGTCGGGGAGACCCAGTACTTC.

The V gene is TRBV13, the J gene TRBJ1-3; 7 bases map to TRBD1. Trimming at V came to 0 bases and at J to 7 bases, leaving 3 bases not matched to a gene. The CDR3 has 14 amino acids. The germline V gene has CDR1 PRHDT and CDR2 FYEKMQ (reference sequence). As DNA, the CDR3 is TGTGCCAGCAGCTTAGGGGACAGGTCGAACACCATATATTTT. Translated, it gives CASSLGDRSNTIYF.

The chain joins TRBV3-1 (or the pseudogene TRBV3-2) to TRBJ2-5, with TRBD1 identical over 7 bases. The CDR3 has 14 residues. The ends lost 8 bases at V and 2 bases at J; junction bases unmatched: 8. From germline, CDR1 is LGHDT and CDR2 YNNKEL (reference sequence). CDR3 sequence reads: CASQRGQEQETQYF. The CDR3, as DNA: TGTGCCAGCCAGAGGGGGCAGGAACAAGAGACCCAGTACTTC.

The chain joins TRBV5-4 to TRBJ1-1; the match to TRBD1 covers 7 bases. With V trimmed by 4 bases and J by 2 bases, 8 bases remained unmatched. The CDR3 runs 15 residues. Per the germline V gene, CDR1 is SGHNT and CDR2 is YYREEE (reference sequence). For the CDR3, the DNA is TGTGCCAGCAGCCCTTCCGACAGGGCCAACACTGAAGCTTTCTTT. This gives the protein CASSPSDRANTEAFF.

For this clone: Other DNA sequences in the sample encode the same CDR3. The chain couples TRBV2 to TRBJ1-6, with D maybe TRBD1 (5 bases). V shed 0 bases and J shed 2 bases, with 5 bases lying between them. CDR3 length: 15 residues. Germline V gives CDR1 SNHLY, CDR2 FYNNEI. CDR3 nucleotides: TGTGCCAGCAGTGAAGCAGGGGCCTATAATTCACCCCTCCACTTT. This encodes CASSEAGAYNSPLHF.

The chain combines TRBV18 with TRBJ2-7; 10 positions agree with TRBD1. The junction had 8 bases not matched to a gene; V was cut back by 4 bases and J by 5 bases. The germline gives CDR1 KGHSH, CDR2 LQKENI. This CDR3 has 15 residues. For the CDR3, the DNA is TGTGCCAGCTCACGTCAGACAGGGGGCTACGACGAGCAGTACGTC. Translated, it gives CASSRQTGGYDEQYV.

J is TRBJ2-1 and V is TRBV10-3, with D tentatively TRBD1 (6 bases). V dropped 2 bases and J dropped 8 bases, with 16 bases sitting between them. The CDR3 sequence is 15 residues long. Per germline, CDR1 ENHRY and CDR2 SYGVKD. The CDR3 nucleotides are TGTGCCATCAGTGAGACCCGGGACGCAGGGGATGAGCAGTTCTTC. As protein: CAISETRDAGDEQFF.